Listed below are T cell receptor beta chains from one sample, sequenced in a study of blood T cells in healthy people across ages. TCRdb used MiXCR to reprocess the 5' RACE reads, holding one entry per CDR3 protein. The repertoire has around 940,000 distinct CDR3 sequences, about 51% of them found once; the top ten carry about 21%. The sample consisted of blood. All receptors derive from a woman aged 55-69 years in good health. CDR3s include the opening cysteine and the closing phenylalanine or tryptophan. Fields, in order: V gene, D gene, J gene, clone size, CDR3 protein, CDR3 DNA. The D gene is left open where the match is weak. A clone size is listed for some rows: how often the clone was seen (once, few, many), or a class if it is expanded.

v_gene: TRBV20-1; d_gene: TRBD1; j_gene: TRBJ2-5; abundance: few; CDR3aa: CSARYQGAKETQYF; CDR3nt: TGCAGTGCTCGCTATCAGGGGGCAAAAGAGACCCAGTACTTC
v_gene: TRBV7-3; d_gene: TRBD1; j_gene: TRBJ2-1; abundance: NA; CDR3aa: CASSPLDRGDEQFF; CDR3nt: TGTGCCAGCAGCCCCCTCGACAGGGGAGATGAGCAGTTCTTC
v_gene: TRBV5-1; d_gene: TRBD2; j_gene: TRBJ2-7; abundance: few; CDR3aa: CASSSGLGTYEQYF; CDR3nt: TGCGCCAGCAGCTCTGGACTAGGGACCTACGAGCAGTACTTC
v_gene: TRBV29-1; d_gene: NA; j_gene: TRBJ1-5; abundance: once; CDR3aa: CSVGVGRADQPQHF; CDR3nt: TGCAGCGTTGGAGTCGGGAGGGCTGATCAGCCCCAGCATTTT
v_gene: TRBV28; d_gene: TRBD2; j_gene: TRBJ2-3; abundance: NA; CDR3aa: CASSSSRLAGVTDTQYF; CDR3nt: TGTGCCAGCAGTTCCTCTCGACTAGCGGGAGTTACAGATACGCAGTATTTT
v_gene: TRBV3-1; d_gene: NA; j_gene: TRBJ1-5; abundance: once; CDR3aa: CASSNRVDQPQHF; CDR3nt: TGTGCCAGCAGTAACAGGGTAGATCAGCCCCAGCATTTT
v_gene: TRBV5-1; d_gene: NA; j_gene: TRBJ2-7; abundance: NA; CDR3aa: CASSGTAGYEQYF; CDR3nt: TGCGCCAGCAGCGGCACAGCGGGCTACGAGCAGTACTTC
v_gene: TRBV4-1; d_gene: NA; j_gene: TRBJ1-4; abundance: once; CDR3aa: CASSQGAGATNEKLFF; CDR3nt: TGCGCCAGCAGCCAGGGGGCAGGGGCGACTAATGAAAAACTGTTTTTT
v_gene: TRBV20-1; d_gene: NA; j_gene: TRBJ2-1; abundance: few; CDR3aa: CSAKTPASYNEQFF; CDR3nt: TGCAGTGCAAAGACTCCCGCATCCTACAATGAGCAGTTCTTC
v_gene: TRBV7-9; d_gene: TRBD2; j_gene: TRBJ2-1; abundance: NA; CDR3aa: CASSSLAGAPEEQFF; CDR3nt: TGTGCCAGCAGCTCCCTAGCGGGAGCGCCGGAGGAGCAGTTCTTC
v_gene: TRBV6-1; d_gene: NA; j_gene: TRBJ2-7; abundance: few; CDR3aa: CASSALAHSYEQYF; CDR3nt: TGTGCCAGCAGTGCTCTAGCGCACTCCTACGAGCAGTACTTC
v_gene: TRBV4-1; d_gene: NA; j_gene: TRBJ2-3; abundance: few; CDR3aa: CASSPARSTDTQYF; CDR3nt: TGCGCCAGCAGCCCCGCGCGAAGCACAGATACGCAGTATTTT
v_gene: TRBV18; d_gene: TRBD1; j_gene: TRBJ1-2; abundance: NA; CDR3aa: CASSGTGGAESHGYTF; CDR3nt: TGTGCCAGCTCCGGGACAGGGGGCGCAGAATCCCATGGCTACACCTTC
v_gene: TRBV7-2; d_gene: NA; j_gene: TRBJ2-7; abundance: NA; CDR3aa: CASRIPPCEQYF; CDR3nt: TGTGCCAGCAGAATCCCACCGTGCGAGCAGTACTTC
v_gene: TRBV28; d_gene: NA; j_gene: TRBJ1-2; abundance: few; CDR3aa: CASSRPEGRANGYTF; CDR3nt: TGTGCCAGCAGTCGGCCCGAGGGCAGGGCTAATGGCTACACCTTC
v_gene: TRBV6-5; d_gene: NA; j_gene: TRBJ2-7; abundance: few; CDR3aa: CASRYLESTRSYEQYF; CDR3nt: TGTGCCAGCAGATACCTCGAGTCTACCCGAAGTTACGAGCAGTACTTC
v_gene: TRBV4-1; d_gene: NA; j_gene: TRBJ2-5; abundance: NA; CDR3aa: CASSPTGYQETQYF; CDR3nt: TGCGCCAGCAGCCCTACAGGGTACCAAGAGACCCAGTACTTC
v_gene: TRBV6-6; d_gene: TRBD2; j_gene: TRBJ2-7; abundance: NA; CDR3aa: CASSYSSSLAGRYEQYF; CDR3nt: TGTGCCAGCAGTTACTCGAGTTCCCTAGCGGGTCGGTACGAGCAGTACTTC
v_gene: TRBV3-1; d_gene: TRBD1; j_gene: TRBJ2-3; abundance: NA; CDR3aa: CASSPPTGPPTDTQYF; CDR3nt: TGTGCCAGCAGCCCCCCGACAGGGCCCCCCACAGATACGCAGTATTTT
v_gene: TRBV5-1; d_gene: NA; j_gene: TRBJ1-3; abundance: NA; CDR3aa: CASSPRGSTNTIYF; CDR3nt: TGCGCCAGCAGCCCCCGCGGGTCCACAAACACCATATATTTT
v_gene: TRBV3-1; d_gene: TRBD2; j_gene: TRBJ2-1; abundance: NA; CDR3aa: CASSQGLAGAGFEQFF; CDR3nt: TGTGCCAGCAGCCAAGGGCTAGCGGGAGCGGGTTTTGAGCAGTTCTTC
v_gene: TRBV5-6; d_gene: NA; j_gene: TRBJ2-3; abundance: NA; CDR3aa: CASSLWTLRGRTDTQYF; CDR3nt: TGTGCCAGCAGCTTATGGACCCTCCGGGGACGCACAGATACGCAGTATTTT
v_gene: TRBV12-3/TRBV12-4; d_gene: NA; j_gene: TRBJ2-3; abundance: NA; CDR3aa: CASSLDASRQYF; CDR3nt: TGTGCCAGCAGTTTAGACGCGTCCCGGCAGTATTTT
v_gene: TRBV20-1; d_gene: TRBD2; j_gene: TRBJ2-7; abundance: NA; CDR3aa: CSARTSGRALEQYF; CDR3nt: TGCAGTGCTAGAACTAGCGGGAGGGCCCTCGAGCAGTACTTC
v_gene: TRBV7-2; d_gene: NA; j_gene: TRBJ1-1; abundance: few; CDR3aa: CASSSPGSWATEAFF; CDR3nt: TGTGCCAGCAGCTCTCCGGGAAGCTGGGCCACTGAAGCTTTCTTT
v_gene: TRBV12-5; d_gene: NA; j_gene: TRBJ2-1; abundance: NA; CDR3aa: CASGIGQINNEQFF; CDR3nt: TGTGCTAGTGGTATAGGACAGATCAACAATGAGCAGTTCTTC
v_gene: TRBV6-2/TRBV6-3; d_gene: NA; j_gene: TRBJ2-7; abundance: NA; CDR3aa: CASTGSANYEQYF; CDR3nt: TGTGCCAGCACGGGTAGCGCGAACTACGAGCAGTACTTC
v_gene: TRBV10-2; d_gene: TRBD1; j_gene: TRBJ2-1; abundance: NA; CDR3aa: CASSESGQGAIDEQFF; CDR3nt: TGCGCCAGCAGTGAGTCTGGGCAGGGGGCAATAGATGAGCAGTTCTTC
v_gene: TRBV10-3; d_gene: TRBD2; j_gene: TRBJ2-7; abundance: NA; CDR3aa: CAIRTSGGYEQYF; CDR3nt: TGTGCCATCCGGACTAGCGGAGGCTACGAGCAGTACTTC
v_gene: TRBV6-2/TRBV6-3; d_gene: NA; j_gene: TRBJ1-5; abundance: NA; CDR3aa: CASSHPDPILGGHQPQHF; CDR3nt: TGTGCCAGCAGTCATCCGGACCCTATCCTAGGTGGGCATCAGCCCCAGCATTTT
v_gene: TRBV20-1; d_gene: TRBD2; j_gene: TRBJ2-1; abundance: NA; CDR3aa: CSARAKLAGERNEQFF; CDR3nt: TGCAGTGCTAGGGCCAAACTAGCGGGAGAACGGAATGAGCAGTTCTTC
v_gene: TRBV3-1; d_gene: TRBD2; j_gene: TRBJ2-7; abundance: NA; CDR3aa: CASSLRTSGNDEQYF; CDR3nt: TGTGCCAGCAGCCTCCGGACTAGCGGGAACGATGAGCAGTACTTC
v_gene: TRBV6-2/TRBV6-3; d_gene: TRBD2; j_gene: TRBJ2-7; abundance: few; CDR3aa: CASSTASGITGEQYF; CDR3nt: TGTGCCAGCAGTACCGCTAGCGGGATCACAGGAGAGCAGTACTTC
v_gene: TRBV4-3; d_gene: NA; j_gene: TRBJ2-7; abundance: NA; CDR3aa: CASSPRIVSGEQYF; CDR3nt: TGCGCCAGCAGCCCGAGAATAGTCTCTGGGGAGCAGTACTTC
v_gene: TRBV7-2; d_gene: TRBD2; j_gene: TRBJ2-7; abundance: NA; CDR3aa: CASSPRGTSGFYEQYF; CDR3nt: TGTGCCAGCAGCCCGAGGGGGACTAGCGGATTCTACGAGCAGTACTTC
v_gene: TRBV29-1; d_gene: TRBD2; j_gene: TRBJ2-1; abundance: NA; CDR3aa: CSVPSGRAAEQFF; CDR3nt: TGCAGCGTCCCTAGCGGGAGGGCCGCTGAGCAGTTCTTC
v_gene: TRBV6-2/TRBV6-3; d_gene: TRBD2; j_gene: TRBJ2-2; abundance: NA; CDR3aa: CASSRLLAGSRGGELFF; CDR3nt: TGTGCCAGCAGTCGCCTCTTAGCGGGAAGCAGAGGCGGGGAGCTGTTTTTT
v_gene: TRBV20-1; d_gene: TRBD2; j_gene: TRBJ2-7; abundance: NA; CDR3aa: CSARESAGEGGYEQYF; CDR3nt: TGCAGTGCTAGGGAGTCAGCGGGAGAAGGAGGGTACGAGCAGTACTTC
v_gene: TRBV7-9; d_gene: NA; j_gene: TRBJ2-7; abundance: NA; CDR3aa: CASSRVPRSHEQYF; CDR3nt: TGTGCCAGCAGCAGGGTTCCCCGCAGTCACGAGCAGTACTTC
v_gene: TRBV9; d_gene: NA; j_gene: TRBJ1-2; abundance: NA; CDR3aa: CASSVVPRGGYGYTF; CDR3nt: TGTGCCAGCAGCGTAGTACCGAGGGGTGGTTATGGCTACACCTTC
v_gene: TRBV2; d_gene: NA; j_gene: TRBJ2-7; abundance: NA; CDR3aa: CASRKTGGLLHEQYF; CDR3nt: TGTGCCAGCAGGAAGACTGGAGGCCTCCTCCACGAGCAGTACTTC
v_gene: TRBV12-3/TRBV12-4; d_gene: NA; j_gene: TRBJ2-7; abundance: NA; CDR3aa: CASRSIWGYEQYF; CDR3nt: TGTGCCAGCAGATCAATTTGGGGCTACGAGCAGTACTTC
v_gene: TRBV20-1; d_gene: NA; j_gene: TRBJ2-7; abundance: few; CDR3aa: CSANGRWEYEQYF; CDR3nt: TGCAGTGCTAACGGCAGGTGGGAGTACGAGCAGTACTTC
v_gene: TRBV6-5; d_gene: NA; j_gene: TRBJ2-3; abundance: NA; CDR3aa: CASSYSIGPARSTQYF; CDR3nt: TGTGCCAGCAGTTACTCCATAGGCCCCGCCCGGAGCACGCAGTATTTT
v_gene: TRBV2; d_gene: TRBD1; j_gene: TRBJ1-1; abundance: NA; CDR3aa: CASRPEQGLNTEAFF; CDR3nt: TGTGCCAGCAGACCTGAACAGGGGTTGAACACTGAAGCTTTCTTT
v_gene: TRBV4-1; d_gene: NA; j_gene: TRBJ2-3; abundance: few; CDR3aa: CASSQAGTRGDTQYF; CDR3nt: TGCGCCAGCAGCCAAGCGGGGACCCGGGGAGATACGCAGTATTTT
v_gene: TRBV15; d_gene: NA; j_gene: TRBJ2-3; abundance: NA; CDR3aa: CATSRERIRGIADTQYF; CDR3nt: TGTGCCACCAGCAGAGAGAGAATTAGGGGAATCGCAGATACGCAGTATTTT
v_gene: TRBV20-1; d_gene: TRBD2; j_gene: TRBJ2-1; abundance: NA; CDR3aa: CSGSGRGYEQFF; CDR3nt: TGCAGTGGAAGCGGGAGAGGCTATGAGCAGTTCTTC
v_gene: TRBV5-1; d_gene: TRBD1; j_gene: TRBJ1-1; abundance: NA; CDR3aa: CASRPTGENTEAFF; CDR3nt: TGCGCCAGCAGGCCGACAGGGGAGAACACCGAAGCTTTCTTT
v_gene: TRBV5-1; d_gene: NA; j_gene: TRBJ1-1; abundance: NA; CDR3aa: CASSRGRGNTEAFF; CDR3nt: TGCGCCAGCAGCAGAGGCAGGGGGAACACTGAAGCTTTCTTT